This T cell receptor (beta chain) was documented in a study of regulatory T cells in long-lasting Graves disease. Investigators prepared the TCR beta libraries by applying iRepertoire HTBI primers and Arm-PCR of CDR3 regions. One entry per CDR3 protein, called by TCRdb with MiXCR from the multiplex PCR reads. The sample lists about 470,000 distinct CDR3 sequences, under 25% seen once, with around 7% in the top ten. CDR1 is SGHRS and CDR2 is YFSETQ in the germline V gene. There are 15 residues in the CDR3. Trimming shortened V by 0 bases and J by 0 bases, and 9 bases separated the two germline ends. There are many counts of this clonotype. Time point defined: persistent/refractory GD, antithyroid drugs over 5 years with positive TRAb. PBMCs provided the RNA from which the TCR library was made.

The sample in question was peripheral blood mononuclear cells (PBMCs), obtained when the disease was refractory, from a patient treated with antithyroid drugs. This chain connects TRBV5-1 to TRBJ1-1; D gene ambiguous. The receptor was isolated from a female donor with Graves disease. Written as DNA, the CDR3 is TGCGCCAGCAGCTTGGCCGTTGAGGTGAACACTGAAGCTTTCTTT. Amino acid sequence: CASSLAVEVNTEAFF.